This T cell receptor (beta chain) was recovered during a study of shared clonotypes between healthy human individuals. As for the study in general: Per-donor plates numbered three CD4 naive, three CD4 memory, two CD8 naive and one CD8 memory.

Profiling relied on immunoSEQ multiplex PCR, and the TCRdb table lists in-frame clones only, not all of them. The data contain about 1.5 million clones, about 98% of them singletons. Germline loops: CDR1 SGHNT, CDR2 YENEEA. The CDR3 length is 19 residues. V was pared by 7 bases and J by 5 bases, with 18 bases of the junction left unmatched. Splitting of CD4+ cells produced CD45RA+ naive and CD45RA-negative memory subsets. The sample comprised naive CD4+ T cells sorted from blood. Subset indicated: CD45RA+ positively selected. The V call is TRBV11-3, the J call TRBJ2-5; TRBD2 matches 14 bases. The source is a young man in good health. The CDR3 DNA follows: TGTGCCAGCACTCCTTTTACCGGGACTAGCGGGAGTATCGATGAGACCCAGTACTTC. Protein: CASTPFTGTSGSIDETQYF.